Below, 7 T cell receptor beta chains from the same sample are listed, as sequenced in a study of blood T cell repertoires in COVID-19. Data came from immunoSEQ multiplex PCR; TCRdb stores just in-frame clones and leaves some out. Of about 68,000 clones in the sample, around nine tenths were seen once. Sequencing was performed on peripheral blood. Receptors were obtained from a human donor in a cohort sampled during active COVID-19.

This clone was seen once. The rearrangement links TRBV25-1 to TRBJ1-5; D remains unclear. Trimming cost V 3 bases and J 1 base, with 7 bases left between them. In germline, CDR1 is MGHDK, CDR2 SYGVNS. The CDR3 loop spans 14 amino acids. The CDR3 region has the DNA TGTGCCAGCAGTGATTCCTACAGCAATCAGCCCCAGCATTTT. Its protein is CASSDSYSNQPQHF.

The genes are TRBV28 and TRBJ1-4, with D tentatively TRBD1 (5 bases). Per germline, CDR1 MDHEN and CDR2 SYDVKM. This CDR3 contains 15 residues. Trimming left V 1 base short and J 7 bases short, with 13 bases between. The CDR3 DNA follows: TGTGCCAGCAGTTTATCAGGGTTTGTTTCTGAAAAACTGTTTTTT. It translates to CASSLSGFVSEKLFF.

J is TRBJ1-1 and V is TRBV2, with TRBD1 identical over 9 bases. Germline V CDR1 and CDR2: SNHLY, FYNNEI. CDR3 size: 15 residues. The V and J ends lost 4 bases and 4 bases, in that order; junction bases with no gene match: 7. The CDR3 here is CASSGGTGWGTEAFF. In DNA, the CDR3 is TGTGCCAGCAGTGGAGGGACAGGGTGGGGCACTGAAGCTTTCTTT. Complete variable domain (other parts from reference TRBV2 and TRBJ1-1): EPEVTQTPSHQVTQMGQEVILRCVPISNHLYFYWYRQILGQKVEFLVSFYNNEISEKSEIFDDQFSVERPDGSNFTLKIRSTKLEDSAMYFCASSGGTGWGTEAFFGQGTRLTVV.

Notes on this clone: The junction and the germline gene differ at one end; a read error may be behind it. The chain recombines TRBV20-1 with TRBJ1-2, with D unclear. Germline V gives CDR1 DFQATT, CDR2 SNEGSKA (reference sequence). The CDR3 length is 10 residues. The CDR3 sequence: CSARGPSPLF. CDR3 in DNA: TGCAGTGCTAGAGGCCCCAGTCCCCTCTTC.

Only a few counts were recorded for this clone. V is TRBV7-9 and J is TRBJ2-6; TRBD1 matches 10 bases. After removal of 4 bases from V and 1 base from J, the junction contained 10 bases not matched to a gene. The length of the CDR3 is 19 residues. Germline-derived CDR1 and CDR2 are SEHNR and FQNEAQ (reference sequence). This chain's CDR3 is CASSYLVGTGVSGANVLTF. The CDR3 DNA is TGTGCCAGCAGCTATCTTGTTGGGACAGGGGTATCTGGGGCCAACGTCCTGACTTTC.

The V call is TRBV7-3, the J call TRBJ2-1; D gene unclear. Germline V gene lookup returns CDR1 SGHTA and CDR2 FQGTGA. The CDR3 covers 13 residues. The V gene lost 4 bases and the J gene lost 6 bases, with 10 bases spanning the gap. The CDR3 region is CASSSPPFNEQFF. In DNA, the CDR3 is TGTGCCAGCAGCTCCCCTCCCTTCAATGAGCAGTTCTTC. The full variable domain, rest sourced from reference TRBV7-3 and TRBJ2-1, is GAGVSQTPSNKVTEKGKYVELRCDPISGHTALYWYRQSLGQGPEFLIYFQGTGAADDSGLPNDRFFAVRPEGSVSTLKIQRTERGDSAVYLCASSSPPFNEQFFGPGTRLTVL.

This rearrangement joins TRBV10-3 to TRBJ2-3; the match to TRBD1 covers 11 bases. The CDR3 is made up of 17 amino acids. Germline CDR1 reads ENHRY; CDR2 reads SYGVKD. With V trimmed by 7 bases and J by 4 bases, 13 bases remained unmatched. CDR3 sequence: CAIMAPLSGQGADTQYF. For the CDR3, the DNA is TGTGCCATCATGGCCCCCTTGTCGGGACAGGGGGCAGATACGCAGTATTTT.